Listed here is a single TCR beta chain. The specificity of this receptor is unknown. The record has no base qualities; no much larger clone is one base away. Via the germline V gene (reference sequence), CDR1 is LNHDA and CDR2 SQIVND. From cysteine to phenylalanine, the CDR3 is 16 amino acids long. Of all the DNA, just the CDR3 is kept, 48 bases in frame from base 1. V loses 6 bases, J loses 0 bases, and the germline ends lie 15 bases apart. These data belong to a study of blood T cell repertoires in COVID-19 (dated by TCRdb to 2018 to 2021). Regarding the complete study: Samples covering the acute and convalescent phases of COVID-19 were provided by collaborators in the United States, Italy and Spain. The samples were drawn from two sources: the first 160 participants of the ongoing ImmuneRACE study, and 950 to 1,500 subjects contributed by 6 global collaborators. The repertoires were released in a freely available public database meant as a resource for research on the immune response to SARS-CoV-2. Where HLA class I and class II types were available, the types were taken from metadata supplied by the sample provider, not from assay-based typing. The material from the prospective study consisted of cDNA or gDNA derived from T cells, B-cell-depleted T cells, or PBMCs. Nearly every sample came with metadata listing a de-identified subject ID, COVID-19 status, age in years and sex. The dataset comprised deeply sampled blood TCRbeta repertoires from subjects exposed to, actively infected with, or recovered from COVID-19.

The paper's findings and limits, for the study overall: The quantity of clinical and demographic metadata differed by source and by participant and was supplied without curation.

TCRbeta CDR3 regions were amplified from genomic DNA using the immunoSEQ Assay, a bias-controlled multiplex PCR. The original pipeline was this. The number of nucleated cells in each sample was estimated by amplification of reference gene primers within the assay. To quantify the absolute abundance of each unique TCRbeta CDR3 rearrangement, sequence reads were collapsed and filtered. For each sample, productive Simpson clonality was calculated as the square root of Simpson's diversity index over productive rearrangements. TCRdb re-hosts the immuneACCESS table, in-frame sequences only. Its copies lack some clones; in the studies checked, an unresolved V gene accounts for under half of them, and the cause for the rest is not known. That table furnishes V, J and clone size, whereas the DNA furnished D and trimming. For this sample the table gives approximately 400,000 clones, of which approximately 91% were detected only once. Jointly, the top ten make up over 0.7% of the sample.

Enrolling through a virtual design, the prospective study's participants ranged in age from roughly 18 to 89 years and lived across around 25 United States geographic areas. Cohort assignment in the prospective study relied on participant-reported clinical history from a screening survey and a study questionnaire. Exposed participants were defined as having been in contact with someone with a PCR-confirmed or clinician-diagnosed COVID-19 case within 2 weeks of study entry. In the prospective study, whole blood, serum and a nasopharyngeal or oropharyngeal swab were collected from each participant by mobile phlebotomists. Prospective study participants could optionally give additional blood draws and questionnaires over an approximately 2-month period. Before DNA extraction, prospective study blood samples were shipped either frozen or at room temperature.

Material: PBMCs or T cells enriched from blood (not recorded which). The chain couples TRBV19 to TRBJ1-5; too little of a D gene remains to name it. The receptor comes from a woman aged 40 to 50 who had been exposed to COVID-19. The sequenced DNA: TGTGCCAGTAGGAACGAGGACTCATATAGCAATCAGCCCCAGCATTTT. Its protein product is CASRNEDSYSNQPQHF.